This is a list of T cell receptor beta chains from one sample in a study of response to subunit inactivated influenza vaccine. TCRdb re-called the RT-PCR reads through MiXCR, storing one row per CDR3 protein. The profile shows roughly 460,000 distinct CDR3 sequences, 10% to 11% of them singletons. The sample was PBMCs from blood, taken roughly 45 days after vaccination. These TCRs come from a man aged 50 to 59 who received an inactivated influenza vaccine. The CDR3 runs from the conserved cysteine through the conserved F or W. The order of the fields is clone size, D gene, J gene, V gene, CDR3 DNA, CDR3 protein. The D gene is left open where the match is weak. Not every row has a clone size; where given, it reads once, few, many or a size class.

abundance: many; d_gene: .; j_gene: TRBJ1-5; v_gene: TRBV7-2; CDR3nt: TGTGCCAGCAGCTTAGACTCGCAGCCCCAGCATTTT; CDR3aa: CASSLDSQPQHF
abundance: many; d_gene: .; j_gene: TRBJ2-7; v_gene: TRBV20-1; CDR3nt: TGCAGTGCTAACAGGTTTGGCGGCTCCTACGAGCAGTACTTC; CDR3aa: CSANRFGGSYEQYF
abundance: .; d_gene: TRBD1; j_gene: TRBJ2-5; v_gene: TRBV20-1; CDR3nt: TGCAGTGCAGACAGGGGTGCTCGGGAGACCCAGTACTTC; CDR3aa: CSADRGARETQYF
abundance: many; d_gene: .; j_gene: TRBJ2-2; v_gene: TRBV5-1; CDR3nt: TGCGCCAGCAGCTTGAATCTCCTTATGGCCGGGGAGCTGTTTTTT; CDR3aa: CASSLNLLMAGELFF
abundance: few; d_gene: TRBD2; j_gene: TRBJ2-3; v_gene: TRBV11-2; CDR3nt: TGTGCCAGCAGCGATCTACTAGCGGGAGGGCCGGGCACAGATACGCAGTATTTT; CDR3aa: CASSDLLAGGPGTDTQYF
abundance: few; d_gene: .; j_gene: TRBJ1-3; v_gene: TRBV4-3; CDR3nt: TGCGCCAGCAGCCAAGATTTCCCCTTAGTCGCCACCATATATTTT; CDR3aa: CASSQDFPLVATIYF
abundance: many; d_gene: .; j_gene: TRBJ1-4; v_gene: TRBV12-3/TRBV12-4; CDR3nt: TGTGCCAGCAGTTTGGGCAGCACTAATGAAAAACTGTTTTTT; CDR3aa: CASSLGSTNEKLFF
abundance: few; d_gene: TRBD1; j_gene: TRBJ2-7; v_gene: TRBV4-1; CDR3nt: TGCGCCAGCAGCCAAGGGCCCTCGGACAGGGCCTACGAGCAGTACTTC; CDR3aa: CASSQGPSDRAYEQYF
abundance: .; d_gene: .; j_gene: TRBJ1-2; v_gene: TRBV12-3/TRBV12-4; CDR3nt: TGTGCCAGCAGTTTTGACAGCCTCTATGGCTACACCTTC; CDR3aa: CASSFDSLYGYTF
abundance: .; d_gene: .; j_gene: TRBJ2-1; v_gene: TRBV23-1; CDR3nt: TGCGCCAGCAGTAGGAGCGTCGGAAGAGACTCCTACAATGAGCAGTTCTTC; CDR3aa: CASSRSVGRDSYNEQFF
abundance: many; d_gene: .; j_gene: TRBJ2-1; v_gene: TRBV10-3; CDR3nt: TGTGCCATCAGTGAGTGGAGTTCCTCCTACAATGAGCAGTTCTTC; CDR3aa: CAISEWSSSYNEQFF
abundance: few; d_gene: TRBD2; j_gene: TRBJ2-7; v_gene: TRBV7-2; CDR3nt: TGTGCCAGCAGTTCGACTAGCGGGGACTCCTACGAGCAGTACTTC; CDR3aa: CASSSTSGDSYEQYF
abundance: .; d_gene: TRBD1; j_gene: TRBJ2-7; v_gene: TRBV4-3; CDR3nt: TGCGCCAACAGCCATCACGCCGGGACAGGGGGTGCTTACGAGCAGTACTTC; CDR3aa: CANSHHAGTGGAYEQYF
abundance: .; d_gene: TRBD1; j_gene: TRBJ2-1; v_gene: TRBV5-4; CDR3nt: TGTGCCAGCAGCTTGGTCGGACAGGAGTACAATGAGCAGTTCTTC; CDR3aa: CASSLVGQEYNEQFF
abundance: many; d_gene: TRBD2; j_gene: TRBJ2-1; v_gene: TRBV11-2; CDR3nt: TGTGCCAGCAGCCACTCAGGGAGGGCCTTAGATAATGAGCAGTTCTTC; CDR3aa: CASSHSGRALDNEQFF
abundance: .; d_gene: .; j_gene: TRBJ2-7; v_gene: TRBV12-3/TRBV12-4; CDR3nt: TGTGCCAGCAGGGGAGGGGGCAGGGGATACGAGCAGTACTTC; CDR3aa: CASRGGGRGYEQYF
abundance: few; d_gene: .; j_gene: TRBJ2-1; v_gene: TRBV6-2/TRBV6-3; CDR3nt: TGTGCCAGCAGTTACCCCTGGACATACAATGAGCAGTTCTTC; CDR3aa: CASSYPWTYNEQFF
abundance: many; d_gene: .; j_gene: TRBJ2-2; v_gene: TRBV12-3/TRBV12-4; CDR3nt: TGTGCCAGCAGTTCGCAGAGCACCGGGGAGCTGTTTTTT; CDR3aa: CASSSQSTGELFF
abundance: .; d_gene: .; j_gene: TRBJ2-1; v_gene: TRBV12-3/TRBV12-4; CDR3nt: TGTGCCAGCAGGATACGGGCCTACAATGAGCAGTTCTTC; CDR3aa: CASRIRAYNEQFF
abundance: few; d_gene: TRBD1; j_gene: TRBJ1-2; v_gene: TRBV20-1; CDR3nt: TGCAGTGCTAGAGATGGGGGGACAGGGGATGGCTACACCTTC; CDR3aa: CSARDGGTGDGYTF
abundance: few; d_gene: .; j_gene: TRBJ2-1; v_gene: TRBV5-1; CDR3nt: TGCGCCAGCAGCTCCGGTTCTCTTCGGGATGAGCAGTTCTTC; CDR3aa: CASSSGSLRDEQFF
abundance: few; d_gene: .; j_gene: TRBJ1-6; v_gene: TRBV10-3; CDR3nt: TGTGCCATCAGCGAGAAGACAGTACTCGGCAATTCACCCCTCCACTTT; CDR3aa: CAISEKTVLGNSPLHF
abundance: many; d_gene: .; j_gene: TRBJ2-7; v_gene: TRBV20-1; CDR3nt: TGCAGTGCTAGACAGAACCGGGACGAGCAGTACTTC; CDR3aa: CSARQNRDEQYF
abundance: many; d_gene: .; j_gene: TRBJ2-7; v_gene: TRBV27; CDR3nt: TGTGCCAGCAGTTTATCGGCGGGACCCATACAGTACGAGCAGTACTTC; CDR3aa: CASSLSAGPIQYEQYF
abundance: few; d_gene: TRBD2; j_gene: TRBJ2-1; v_gene: TRBV18; CDR3nt: TGTGCCAGCTCACCACCGGCTAGCGGGAGCTACAATGAGCAGTTCTTC; CDR3aa: CASSPPASGSYNEQFF
abundance: few; d_gene: .; j_gene: TRBJ1-2; v_gene: TRBV24-1; CDR3nt: TGTGCCACCAGTCCCGGACACGGAGCTAACTATGGCTACACCTTC; CDR3aa: CATSPGHGANYGYTF
abundance: few; d_gene: TRBD1; j_gene: TRBJ1-5; v_gene: TRBV20-1; CDR3nt: TGCAGTGCTGGATTGGGACAGAGGCAGCCCCAGCATTTT; CDR3aa: CSAGLGQRQPQHF
abundance: .; d_gene: TRBD1; j_gene: TRBJ2-7; v_gene: TRBV7-2; CDR3nt: TGTGCCAGCAGCTTAGGGGACAGGTTCTACGAGCAGTACTTC; CDR3aa: CASSLGDRFYEQYF
abundance: .; d_gene: .; j_gene: TRBJ2-3; v_gene: TRBV29-1; CDR3nt: TGCAGCGTTCTTAGCGCATACACAGATACGCAGTATTTT; CDR3aa: CSVLSAYTDTQYF
abundance: .; d_gene: .; j_gene: TRBJ2-1; v_gene: TRBV20-1; CDR3nt: TGCAGTGCTGGACAATACTCCTACAATGAGCAGTTCTTC; CDR3aa: CSAGQYSYNEQFF
abundance: few; d_gene: TRBD1; j_gene: TRBJ2-1; v_gene: TRBV11-3; CDR3nt: TGTGCCAGCAGCTTAGGGTCAGGGGGTTTCAATGAGCAGTTCTTC; CDR3aa: CASSLGSGGFNEQFF